The entry that follows covers one T cell receptor beta chain sequence. These data are taken from a study of T cell changes during pregnancy in multiple sclerosis. Libraries were prepared by immunoSEQ multiplex PCR; TCRdb keeps only in-frame clonotypes and omits some of them. This table has around 55,000 clones, around 93% appearing once. Per germline, CDR1 SQVTM and CDR2 ANQGSEA. The CDR3 length is 15 residues. V was trimmed by 2 bases and J by 0 bases, leaving 14 bases between them. Sequenced here: CD8+ T cells from peripheral blood mononuclear cells, sampled in the second trimester of pregnancy. The receptor comes from a female donor with multiple sclerosis, enrolled in a pregnancy study. V and J are TRBV29-1 and TRBJ2-7; weak D call: TRBD1 (5 bases). The CDR3 loop is CSVELGHSHSYEQYF. In nucleotides, the CDR3 is TGCAGCGTTGAACTTGGACATTCGCACTCCTACGAGCAGTACTTC.